This TCR beta chain was sequenced for a study of cytomegalovirus exposure and HLA in healthy donors. Study-level results: V- and J-gene trimming in TCR beta was tied to a missense DCLRE1C variant by an analysis performed later.

PCR was performed using 60 Vbeta and 13 Jbeta primers. Libraries were prepared by immunoSEQ multiplex PCR; TCRdb keeps only in-frame clonotypes and omits some of them. The top ten clones hold approximately 1.5% of a sample with about 160,000 clones, about 71% of them seen once. This CDR3 spans 14 amino acids. V was clipped by 0 bases and J by 11 bases, with 17 bases between them. From germline, CDR1 is SGHRS and CDR2 YFSETQ. The table lists this clone with a few counts. The antigen remains unidentified. The TCR comes from a man aged 45-60 years in good health and CMV-seronegative. The sequenced sample consisted of PBMCs. The chain combines TRBV5-1 with TRBJ1-1, with a possible D match to TRBD1 (5 bases). This chain's CDR3 is CASSLVKGGDTAFF. The CDR3 region has the DNA TGCGCCAGCAGCTTGGTAAAGGGAGGGGATACGGCTTTCTTT.